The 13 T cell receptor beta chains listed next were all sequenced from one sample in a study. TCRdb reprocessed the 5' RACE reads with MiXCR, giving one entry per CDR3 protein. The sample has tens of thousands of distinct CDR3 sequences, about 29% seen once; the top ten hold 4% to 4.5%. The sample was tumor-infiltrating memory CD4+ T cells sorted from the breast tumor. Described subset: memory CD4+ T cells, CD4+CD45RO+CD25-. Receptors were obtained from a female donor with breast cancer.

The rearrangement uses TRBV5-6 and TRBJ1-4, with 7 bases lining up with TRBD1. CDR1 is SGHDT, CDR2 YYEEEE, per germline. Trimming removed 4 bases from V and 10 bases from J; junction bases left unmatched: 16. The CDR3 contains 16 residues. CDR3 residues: CASSTGQVYGTTKLFF. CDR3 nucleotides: TGTGCCAGCAGCACCGGACAGGTCTATGGGACCACAAAACTGTTTTTT.

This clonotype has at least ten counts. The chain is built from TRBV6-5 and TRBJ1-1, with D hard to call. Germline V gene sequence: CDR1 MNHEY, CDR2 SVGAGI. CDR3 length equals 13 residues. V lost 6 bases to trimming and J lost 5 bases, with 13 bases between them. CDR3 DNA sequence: TGTGCCAGCAGGTCACTTTCGGGAACTGAAGCTTTCTTT. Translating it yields CASRSLSGTEAFF.

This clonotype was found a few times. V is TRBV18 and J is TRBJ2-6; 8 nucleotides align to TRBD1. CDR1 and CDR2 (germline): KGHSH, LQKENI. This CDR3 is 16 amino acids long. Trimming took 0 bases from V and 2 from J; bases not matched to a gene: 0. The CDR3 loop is CASSPPDRAGANVLTF. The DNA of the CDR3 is TGTGCCAGCTCACCACCGGACAGGGCTGGGGCCAACGTCCTGACTTTC.

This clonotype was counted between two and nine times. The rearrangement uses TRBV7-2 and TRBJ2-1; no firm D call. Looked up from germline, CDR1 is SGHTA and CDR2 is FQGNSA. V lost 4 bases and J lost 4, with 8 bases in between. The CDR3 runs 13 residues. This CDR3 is CASSWSKYNEQFF. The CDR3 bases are TGTGCCAGCAGCTGGTCCAAGTACAATGAGCAGTTCTTC.

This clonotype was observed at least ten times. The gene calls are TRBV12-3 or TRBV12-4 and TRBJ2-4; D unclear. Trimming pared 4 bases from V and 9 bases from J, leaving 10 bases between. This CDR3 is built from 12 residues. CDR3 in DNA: TGTGCCAGCAGTTCCCCCCCTAGCATTCAGTACTTC. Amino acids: CASSSPPSIQYF.

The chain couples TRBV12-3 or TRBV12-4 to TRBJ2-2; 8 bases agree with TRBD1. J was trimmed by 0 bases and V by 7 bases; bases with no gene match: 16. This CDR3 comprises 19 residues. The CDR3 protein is CASTITQGAIKANTGELFF. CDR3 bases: TGTGCCAGCACCATTACCCAGGGGGCGATCAAGGCGAACACCGGGGAGCTGTTTTTT.

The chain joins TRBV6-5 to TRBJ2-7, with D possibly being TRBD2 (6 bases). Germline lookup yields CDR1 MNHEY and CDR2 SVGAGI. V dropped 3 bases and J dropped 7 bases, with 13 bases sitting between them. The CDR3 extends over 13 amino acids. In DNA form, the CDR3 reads TGTGCCAGCAGTTATGCTAGCGTGGGTGAGCAGTACTTC. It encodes CASSYASVGEQYF.

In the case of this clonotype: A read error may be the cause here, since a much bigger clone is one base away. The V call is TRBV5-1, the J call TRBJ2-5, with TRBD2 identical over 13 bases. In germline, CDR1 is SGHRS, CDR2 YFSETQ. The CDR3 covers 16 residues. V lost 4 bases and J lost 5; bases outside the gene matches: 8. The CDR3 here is CASSPGTSGEAETQYF. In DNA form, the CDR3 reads TGCGCCAGCAGCCCCGGGACTAGCGGGGAGGCCGAGACCCAGTACTTC.

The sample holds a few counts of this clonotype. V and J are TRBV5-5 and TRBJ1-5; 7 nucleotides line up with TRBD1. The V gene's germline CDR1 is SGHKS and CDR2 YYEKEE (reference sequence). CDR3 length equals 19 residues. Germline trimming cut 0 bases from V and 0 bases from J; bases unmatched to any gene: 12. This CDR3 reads CASSLAPGQLPDSNQPQHF. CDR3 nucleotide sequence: TGTGCCAGCAGCTTGGCCCCGGGACAGCTTCCCGATAGCAATCAGCCCCAGCATTTT.

This CDR3 is CATSDFPSGTVNEQFF. In nucleotides, the CDR3 is TGTGCCACCAGTGATTTCCCCTCCGGGACGGTTAATGAGCAGTTCTTC. This sequence joins TRBV24-1 and TRBJ2-1; either TRBD1 or TRBD2 may supply D (5 bases each). This CDR3 spans 16 amino acids. Germline CDR1 is KGHDR and CDR2 is SFDVKD. Trimming took off 1 base at V and 7 bases at J, with 16 bases between the two ends.

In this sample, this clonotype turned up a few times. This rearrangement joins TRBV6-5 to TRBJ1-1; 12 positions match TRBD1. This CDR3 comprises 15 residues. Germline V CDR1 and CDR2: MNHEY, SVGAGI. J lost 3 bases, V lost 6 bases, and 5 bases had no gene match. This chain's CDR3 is CASRGQGAGDTEAFF. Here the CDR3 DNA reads TGTGCCAGCAGGGGACAGGGGGCCGGGGACACTGAAGCTTTCTTT.

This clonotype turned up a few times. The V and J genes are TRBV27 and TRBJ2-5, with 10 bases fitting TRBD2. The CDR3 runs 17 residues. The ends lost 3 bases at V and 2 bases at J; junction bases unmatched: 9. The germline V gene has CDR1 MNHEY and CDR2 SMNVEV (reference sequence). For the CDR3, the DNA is TGTGCCAGCAGTTTCCGCACTAGCGGGACGATTCAAGAGACCCAGTACTTC. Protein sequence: CASSFRTSGTIQETQYF.

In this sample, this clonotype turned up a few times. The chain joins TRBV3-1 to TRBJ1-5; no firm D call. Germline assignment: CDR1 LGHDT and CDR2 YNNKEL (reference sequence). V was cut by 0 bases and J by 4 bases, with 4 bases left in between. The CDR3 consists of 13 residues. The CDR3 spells CASSQDLNQPQHF. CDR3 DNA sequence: TGTGCCAGCAGCCAAGATCTGAATCAGCCCCAGCATTTT.